The clone carrying this TCR beta chain has at least ten counts. The antigen remains undetermined. During its preparation, the TCRbeta library received unique molecular identifiers. A single record per CDR3 protein comes from TCRdb applying MiXCR to the PCR reads. Of tens of thousands of distinct CDR3 sequences listed, approximately 5% were seen once; the top ten hold over 15%. Per the germline V gene, CDR1 is KGHSH and CDR2 is LQKENI. V was shortened by 3 bases and J by 5 bases, with 10 bases between the two germline ends. This CDR3 has 13 amino acids. These data originate in a study of T-cell reconstitution after alpha-beta-depleted transplantation in children. Study-level results: Several hundred expanded graft clones reportedly were the source of alpha-beta T cells about two months after transplant.

The J gene is TRBJ2-5, the V gene TRBV18; possibly TRBD2 for D (5 bases). This receptor was identified in a boy under three years old who had a stem cell transplant for acute myeloid leukemia, so the T cells may come from the graft donor. The sample was PBMCs, mostly from graft donor cells, taken 180 days after TCRalphabeta/CD19-depleted stem cell transplant. The CDR3 DNA is TGTGCCAGCTCACCCCGAACGGGGGAGACCCAGTACTTC. This translates into CASSPRTGETQYF.